The clone carrying this T cell receptor beta chain was recorded many times. This sample was included in a study of T cells in Graves' hyperthyroidism and ophthalmopathy. What was amplified from RNA transcripts were TCR beta CDR3 regions. A first-round RT-PCR of the TCR CDR3 used the HTBI primer set. TCRdb itself ran the multiplex PCR reads through MiXCR, one entry per CDR3 protein. The sample has a few hundred thousand distinct CDR3 sequences; just over 45% are singletons. CDR3 size: 16 residues. Germline lookup yields CDR1 SGHVS and CDR2 FQNEAQ. Trimming took 4 bases from V and 2 from J; bases not matched to a gene: 8.

The source material was peripheral blood or thyroid tissue (not recorded which). This chain links TRBV7-8 with TRBJ2-7; the match to TRBD2 covers 10 bases. The origin of this receptor is an adult woman with Graves' disease, either hyperthyroidism or ophthalmopathy (not recorded which). The CDR3 loop is CASSSLLAGVPYEQYF. CDR3 DNA: TGTGCCAGCAGCTCTCTTCTAGCGGGAGTCCCCTACGAGCAGTACTTC.